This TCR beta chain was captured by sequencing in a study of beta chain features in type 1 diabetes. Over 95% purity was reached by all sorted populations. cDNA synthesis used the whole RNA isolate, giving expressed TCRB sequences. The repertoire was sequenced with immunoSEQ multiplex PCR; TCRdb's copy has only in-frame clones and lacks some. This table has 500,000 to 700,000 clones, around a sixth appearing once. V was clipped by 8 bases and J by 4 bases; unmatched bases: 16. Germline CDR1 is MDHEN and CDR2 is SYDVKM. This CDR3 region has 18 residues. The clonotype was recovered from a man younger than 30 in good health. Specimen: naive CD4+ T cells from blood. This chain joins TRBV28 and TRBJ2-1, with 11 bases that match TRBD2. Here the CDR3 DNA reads TGTGCCAGCGGCCGGGACAGCCATAGCGGGGGGGCATACAATGAGCAGTTCTTC. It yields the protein CASGRDSHSGGAYNEQFF.